The source of this T cell receptor (beta chain) is a study of blood T cell repertoires in COVID-19. Some clones are missing from TCRdb's copy, which holds only in-frame ones; the method was immunoSEQ multiplex PCR. This repertoire shows about 210,000 clones, over 75% found once; its top ten account for about 5%. Germline V gene data show CDR1 as MNHNS and CDR2 as SASEGT. This CDR3 comprises 12 residues. Trimming removed 5 bases at V and 4 bases at J, with 8 bases between. What was sequenced was peripheral blood. This sequence joins TRBV6-1 and TRBJ1-2, with D unclear. The TCR was taken from a woman between 40 and 50 years old with acute or convalescent COVID-19. The CDR3 coding sequence is TGTGCCAGCAGTTCACAGACCTATGGCTACACCTTC. Translating it yields CASSSQTYGYTF.